This TCR beta chain is drawn from a study of OX40 agonist ivuxolimab in advanced cancers. As for the study in general: Clinicians treated patients with ivuxolimab, an agonistic anti-OX40 (CD134) antibody.

Exclusion of a patient followed from autoimmune disease history or systemic immunosuppression. This CDR3 has 15 residues. V gave up 3 bases and J gave up 5 bases, with 14 bases separating them. CDR1 SGHVS and CDR2 FNYEAQ come from the germline V gene. Study results and limitations: Also showing low normalized T-cell clonal expansion were some of the nonresponders. Undetermined was the antigen specificity of the expanded peripheral T cells.

A note on this clone: What it binds is not known.

Only in-frame clones appear in the TCRdb table, and some are missing; sequencing was by immunoSEQ multiplex PCR. The sample records 80,000 or so clones, around 87% being singletons. The chain employs TRBV7-6 and TRBJ2-1, with D perhaps matching TRBD1 or TRBD2 (5 bases each). The sample in question was CD4+ or CD8+ T cells sorted from blood, obtained in a trial of the OX40 agonist ivuxolimab. This TCR was recovered from an adult with an advanced solid tumor such as melanoma, head and neck, liver or kidney cancer. The CDR3 bases are TGTGCCAGCAGCTTTGGGGGACCGGGCCACAATGAGCAGTTCTTC. Translating it yields CASSFGGPGHNEQFF. Combining the CDR3 with reference TRBV7-6 and TRBJ2-1 gives the whole variable domain GAGVSQSPRYKVTKRGQDVALRCDPISGHVSLYWYRQALGQGPEFLTYFNYEAQQDKSGLPNDRFSAERPEGSISTLTIQRTEQRDSAMYRCASSFGGPGHNEQFFGPGTRLTVL.